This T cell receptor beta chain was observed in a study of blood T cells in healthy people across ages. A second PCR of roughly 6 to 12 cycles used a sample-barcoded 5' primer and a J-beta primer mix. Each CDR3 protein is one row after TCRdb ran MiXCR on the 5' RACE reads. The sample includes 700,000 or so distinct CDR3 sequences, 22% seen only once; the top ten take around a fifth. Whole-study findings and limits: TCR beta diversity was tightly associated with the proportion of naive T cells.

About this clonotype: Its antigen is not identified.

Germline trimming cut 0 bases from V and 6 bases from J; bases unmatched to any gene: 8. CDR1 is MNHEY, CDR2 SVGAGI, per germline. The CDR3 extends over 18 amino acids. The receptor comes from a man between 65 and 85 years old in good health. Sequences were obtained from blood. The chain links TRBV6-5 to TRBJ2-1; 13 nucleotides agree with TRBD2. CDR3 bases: TGTGCCAGCAGTTACTCGGGGACTAGCGGGGCCATCTTCAATGAGCAGTTCTTC. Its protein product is CASSYSGTSGAIFNEQFF.